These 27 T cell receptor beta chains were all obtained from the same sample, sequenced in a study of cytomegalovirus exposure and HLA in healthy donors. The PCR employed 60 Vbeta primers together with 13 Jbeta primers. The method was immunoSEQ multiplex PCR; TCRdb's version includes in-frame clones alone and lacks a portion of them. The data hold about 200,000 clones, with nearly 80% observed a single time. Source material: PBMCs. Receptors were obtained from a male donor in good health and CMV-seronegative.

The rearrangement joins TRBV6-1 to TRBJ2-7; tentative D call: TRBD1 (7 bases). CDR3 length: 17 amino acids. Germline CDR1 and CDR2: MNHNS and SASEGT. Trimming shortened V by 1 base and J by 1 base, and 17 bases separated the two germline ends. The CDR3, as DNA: TGTGCCAGCAGTGAAGGGGCAATGACAGGGAGGTCCTACGAGCAGTACTTC. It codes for CASSEGAMTGRSYEQYF.

DNA of the CDR3: TGTGCCTGGAGCCAAAGGGGCCCTGGAGCGGGGGTTTACAATGAGCAGTTCTTC. Its translation is CAWSQRGPGAGVYNEQFF. The V gene is TRBV30, the J gene TRBJ2-1, with 8 nucleotides matching TRBD2. From germline, CDR1 is GTSNPN and CDR2 SVGIG (reference sequence). The junction had 17 bases not matched to a gene; V was cut back by 3 bases and J by 4 bases. The CDR3 loop spans 18 amino acids.

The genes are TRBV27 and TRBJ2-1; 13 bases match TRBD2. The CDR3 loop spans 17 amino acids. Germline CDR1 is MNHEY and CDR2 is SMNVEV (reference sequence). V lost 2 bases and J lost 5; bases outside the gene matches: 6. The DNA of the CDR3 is TGTGCCAGCAGTTTAGGCGGACTAGCGGGAGCCGACAATGAGCAGTTCTTC. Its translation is CASSLGGLAGADNEQFF.

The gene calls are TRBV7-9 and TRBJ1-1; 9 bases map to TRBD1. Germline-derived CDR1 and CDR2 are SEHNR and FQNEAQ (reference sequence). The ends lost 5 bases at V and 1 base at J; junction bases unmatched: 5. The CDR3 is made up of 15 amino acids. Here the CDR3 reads CASSHTGGSNTEAFF. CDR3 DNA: TGTGCCAGCAGCCATACAGGGGGCTCGAACACTGAAGCTTTCTTT. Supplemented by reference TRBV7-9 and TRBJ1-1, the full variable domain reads DTGVSQNPRHKITKRGQNVTFRCDPISEHNRLYWYRQTLGQGPEFLTYFQNEAQLEKSRLLSDRFSAERPKGSFSTLEIQRTEQGDSAMYLCASSHTGGSNTEAFFGQGTRLTVV.

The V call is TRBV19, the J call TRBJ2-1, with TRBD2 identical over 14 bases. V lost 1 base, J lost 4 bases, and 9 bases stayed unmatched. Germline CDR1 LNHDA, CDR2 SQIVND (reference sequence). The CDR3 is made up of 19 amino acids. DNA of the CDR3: TGTGCCAGTAGTATAGTTTTTGGACTAGCGGGAGGCCTTTACAATGAGCAGTTCTTC. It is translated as CASSIVFGLAGGLYNEQFF. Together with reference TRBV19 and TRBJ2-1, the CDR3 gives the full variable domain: DGGITQSPKYLFRKEGQNVTLSCEQNLNHDAMYWYRQDPGQGLRLIYYSQIVNDFQKGDIAEGYSVSREKKESFPLTVTSAQKNPTAFYLCASSIVFGLAGGLYNEQFFGPGTRLTVL.

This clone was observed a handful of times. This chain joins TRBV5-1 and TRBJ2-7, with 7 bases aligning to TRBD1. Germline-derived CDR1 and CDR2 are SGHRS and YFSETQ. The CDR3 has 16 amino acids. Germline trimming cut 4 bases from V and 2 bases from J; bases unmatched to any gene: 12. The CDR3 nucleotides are TGCGCCAGCAGCCCCGGGGCGGACAGGCCAGCCTACGAGCAGTACTTC. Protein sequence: CASSPGADRPAYEQYF.

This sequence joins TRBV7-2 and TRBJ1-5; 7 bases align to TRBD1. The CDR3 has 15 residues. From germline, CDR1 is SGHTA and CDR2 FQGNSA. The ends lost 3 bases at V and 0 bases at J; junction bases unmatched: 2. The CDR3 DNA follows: TGTGCCAGCAGCTTGGGGACAGTTAGCAATCAGCCCCAGCATTTT. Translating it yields CASSLGTVSNQPQHF. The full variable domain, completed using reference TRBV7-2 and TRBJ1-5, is GAGVSQSPSNKVTEKGKDVELRCDPISGHTALYWYRQSLGQGLEFLIYFQGNSAPDKSGLPSDRFSAERTGGSVSTLTIQRTQQEDSAVYLCASSLGTVSNQPQHFGDGTRLSIL.

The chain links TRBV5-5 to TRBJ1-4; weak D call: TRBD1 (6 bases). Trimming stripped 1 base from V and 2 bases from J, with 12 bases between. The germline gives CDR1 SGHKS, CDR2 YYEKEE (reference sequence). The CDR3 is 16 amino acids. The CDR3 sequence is CASSLPTGLTNEKLFF. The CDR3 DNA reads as TGTGCCAGCAGCTTGCCCACAGGGTTGACTAATGAAAAACTGTTTTTT.

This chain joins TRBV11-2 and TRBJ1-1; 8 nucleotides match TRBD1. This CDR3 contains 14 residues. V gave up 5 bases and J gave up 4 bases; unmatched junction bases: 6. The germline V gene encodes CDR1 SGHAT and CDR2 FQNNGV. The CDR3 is CASSGTGGGTEAFF. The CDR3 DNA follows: TGTGCCAGCAGCGGAACAGGGGGAGGCACTGAAGCTTTCTTT. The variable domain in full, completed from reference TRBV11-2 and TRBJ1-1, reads EAGVAQSPRYKIIEKRQSVAFWCNPISGHATLYWYQQILGQGPKLLIQFQNNGVVDDSQLPKDRFSAERLKGVDSTLKIQPAKLEDSAVYLCASSGTGGGTEAFFGQGTRLTVV.

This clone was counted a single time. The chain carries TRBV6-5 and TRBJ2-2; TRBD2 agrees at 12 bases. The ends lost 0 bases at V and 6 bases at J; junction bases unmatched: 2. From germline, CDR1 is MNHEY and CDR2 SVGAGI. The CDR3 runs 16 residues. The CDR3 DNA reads TGTGCCAGCAGTTACTCGACTAGCGGGGGCCCCGGGGAGCTGTTTTTT. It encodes CASSYSTSGGPGELFF.

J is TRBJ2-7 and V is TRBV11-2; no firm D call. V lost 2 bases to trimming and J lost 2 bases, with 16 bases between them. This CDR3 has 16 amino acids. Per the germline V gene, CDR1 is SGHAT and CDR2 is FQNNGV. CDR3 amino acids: CASSLLAAPVPYEQYF. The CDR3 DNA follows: TGTGCCAGCAGCTTATTGGCGGCCCCGGTACCCTACGAGCAGTACTTC.

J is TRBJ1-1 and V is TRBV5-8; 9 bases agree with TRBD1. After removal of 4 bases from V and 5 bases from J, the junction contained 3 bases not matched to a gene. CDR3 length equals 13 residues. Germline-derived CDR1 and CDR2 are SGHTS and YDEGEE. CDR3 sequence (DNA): TGTGCCAGCAGCGAGGGACAGGGAACTGAAGCTTTCTTT. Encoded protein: CASSEGQGTEAFF. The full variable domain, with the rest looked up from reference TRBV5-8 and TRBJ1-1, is EAGVTQSPTHLIKTRGQQATLRCSPISGHTSVYWYQQALGLGLQFLLWYDEGEERNRGNFPPRFSGRQFPNYSSELNVNALELEDSALYLCASSEGQGTEAFFGQGTRLTVV.

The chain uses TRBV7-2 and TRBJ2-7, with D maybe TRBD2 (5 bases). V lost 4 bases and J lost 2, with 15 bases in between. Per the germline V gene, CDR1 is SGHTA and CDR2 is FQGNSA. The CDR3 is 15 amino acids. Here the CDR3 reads CASSSVARKAYEQYF. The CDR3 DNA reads TGTGCCAGCAGCTCGGTAGCGCGAAAGGCCTACGAGCAGTACTTC.

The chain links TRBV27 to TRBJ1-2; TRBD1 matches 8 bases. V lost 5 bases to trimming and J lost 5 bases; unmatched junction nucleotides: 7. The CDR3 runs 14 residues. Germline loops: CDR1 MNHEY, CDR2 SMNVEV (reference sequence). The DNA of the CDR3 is TGTGCCAGCAGTCGGGGACAGGTAGCATATGGCTACACCTTC. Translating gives CASSRGQVAYGYTF.

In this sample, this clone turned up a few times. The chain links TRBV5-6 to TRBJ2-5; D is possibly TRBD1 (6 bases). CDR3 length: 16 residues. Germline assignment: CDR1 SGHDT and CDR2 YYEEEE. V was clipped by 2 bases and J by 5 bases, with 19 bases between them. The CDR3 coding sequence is TGTGCCAGCAGCTTCAGGGGAAGGGCTCAAGGGGAGACCCAGTACTTC. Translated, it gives CASSFRGRAQGETQYF. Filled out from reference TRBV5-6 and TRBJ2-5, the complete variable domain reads DAGVTQSPTHLIKTRGQQVTLRCSPKSGHDTVSWYQQALGQGPQFIFQYYEEEERQRGNFPDRFSGHQFPNYSSELNVNALLLGDSALYLCASSFRGRAQGETQYFGPGTRLLVL.

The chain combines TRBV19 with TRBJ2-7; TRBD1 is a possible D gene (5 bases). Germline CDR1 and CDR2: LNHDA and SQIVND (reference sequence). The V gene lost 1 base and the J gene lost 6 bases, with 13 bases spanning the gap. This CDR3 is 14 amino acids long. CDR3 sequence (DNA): TGTGCCAGTAGTATAGCTTCAGGGTTAGGCGAGCAGTACTTC. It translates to CASSIASGLGEQYF.

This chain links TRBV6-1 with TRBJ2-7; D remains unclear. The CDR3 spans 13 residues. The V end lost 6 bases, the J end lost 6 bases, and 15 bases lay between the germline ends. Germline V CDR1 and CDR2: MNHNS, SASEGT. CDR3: CASSWPKLPEQYF. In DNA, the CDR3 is TGTGCCAGCAGCTGGCCGAAACTACCCGAGCAGTACTTC.

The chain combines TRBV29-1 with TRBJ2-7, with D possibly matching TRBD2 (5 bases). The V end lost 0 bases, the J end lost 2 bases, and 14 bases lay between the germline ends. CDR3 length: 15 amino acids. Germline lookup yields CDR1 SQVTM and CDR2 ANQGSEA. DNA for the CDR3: TGCAGCGTTGAAGATATTAGTACGGGAACCTACGAGCAGTACTTC. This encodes CSVEDISTGTYEQYF.

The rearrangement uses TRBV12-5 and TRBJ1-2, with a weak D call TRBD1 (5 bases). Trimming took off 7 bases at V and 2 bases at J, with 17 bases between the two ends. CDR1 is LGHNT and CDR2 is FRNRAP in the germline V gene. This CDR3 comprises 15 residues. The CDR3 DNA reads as TGTGCTAGTGCCCCCGGACACGACATAAACTATGGCTACACCTTC. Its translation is CASAPGHDINYGYTF.

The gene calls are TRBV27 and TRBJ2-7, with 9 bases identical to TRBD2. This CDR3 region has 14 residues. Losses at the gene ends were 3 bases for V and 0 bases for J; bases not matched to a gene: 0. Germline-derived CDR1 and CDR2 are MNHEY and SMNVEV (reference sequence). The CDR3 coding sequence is TGTGCCAGCAGTTTTAGCGGGGGCTCCTACGAGCAGTACTTC. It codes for CASSFSGGSYEQYF.

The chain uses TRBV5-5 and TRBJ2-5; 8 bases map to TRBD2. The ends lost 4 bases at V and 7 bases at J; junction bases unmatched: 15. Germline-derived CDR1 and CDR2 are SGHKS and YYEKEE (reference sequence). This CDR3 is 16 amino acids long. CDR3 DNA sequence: TGTGCCAGCAGCCCTGCCCGCGGTAGCGGGGAGGGGACCCAGTACTTC. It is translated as CASSPARGSGEGTQYF.

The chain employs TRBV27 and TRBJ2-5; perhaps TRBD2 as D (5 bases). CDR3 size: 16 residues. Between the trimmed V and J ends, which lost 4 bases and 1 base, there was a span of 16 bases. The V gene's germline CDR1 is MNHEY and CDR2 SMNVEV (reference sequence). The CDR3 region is CASSWTRPGIQETQYF. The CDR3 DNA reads TGTGCCAGCAGTTGGACTCGACCGGGTATCCAAGAGACCCAGTACTTC.

The CDR3 reads CASSVGQGNSPLHF. DNA for the CDR3: TGTGCCAGCAGTGTTGGACAGGGGAATTCACCCCTCCACTTT. The rearrangement links TRBV6-1 to TRBJ1-6, with 9 nucleotides matching TRBD1. The junction had 2 bases not matched to a gene; V was cut back by 4 bases and J by 7 bases. CDR1 and CDR2 (germline): MNHNS, SASEGT. The CDR3 consists of 14 residues.

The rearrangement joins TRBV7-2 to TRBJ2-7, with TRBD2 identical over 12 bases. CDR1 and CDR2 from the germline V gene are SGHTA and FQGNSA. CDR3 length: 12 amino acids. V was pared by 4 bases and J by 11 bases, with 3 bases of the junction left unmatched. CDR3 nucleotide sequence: TGTGCCAGCAGCTCTAGCGGGGGGGTGGAGTACTTC. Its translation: CASSSSGGVEYF.

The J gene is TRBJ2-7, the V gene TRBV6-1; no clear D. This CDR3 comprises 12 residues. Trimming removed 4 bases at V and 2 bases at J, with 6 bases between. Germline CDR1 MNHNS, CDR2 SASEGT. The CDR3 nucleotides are TGTGCCAGCAGTGCCACTGCCTACGAGCAGTACTTC. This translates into CASSATAYEQYF.

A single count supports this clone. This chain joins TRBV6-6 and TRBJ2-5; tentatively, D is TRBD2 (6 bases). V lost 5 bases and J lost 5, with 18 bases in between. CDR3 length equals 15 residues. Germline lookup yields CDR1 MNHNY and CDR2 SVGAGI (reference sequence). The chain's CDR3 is CASSGRGRDRETQYF. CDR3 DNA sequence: TGTGCCAGCAGTGGGCGCGGGCGGGATCGGGAGACCCAGTACTTC.

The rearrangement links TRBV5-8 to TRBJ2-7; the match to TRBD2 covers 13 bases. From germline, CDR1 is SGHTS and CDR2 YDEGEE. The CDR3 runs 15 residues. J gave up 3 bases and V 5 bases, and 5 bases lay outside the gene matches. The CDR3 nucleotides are TGTGCCAGCAGATGGACTAGCGGGGGTCTCTACGAGCAGTACTTC. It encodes CASRWTSGGLYEQYF.